This T cell receptor (beta chain) came from a study of T cell responses to AZD1222 COVID-19 vaccine. Study conclusions and caveats: Baseline seropositives among AZD1222 recipients totaled only five to seven. Among the donors, most were white British and more were female, and clonal diversity was possibly underestimated.

Sequencing was performed with immunoSEQ multiplex PCR; in TCRdb, only in-frame clones are kept and a portion is missing. The data contain more than 100,000 clones, 92% of them seen just once; the ten biggest clones take up more than 13%. This CDR3 is built from 11 residues. Germline CDR1 DFQATT, CDR2 SNEGSKA (reference sequence). The V gene lost 5 bases and the J gene lost 13 bases, with 17 bases spanning the gap. With regard to this clone: Its antigen remains unknown.

The rearrangement links TRBV20-1 to TRBJ1-2, with D perhaps matching TRBD1 (5 bases). The sample here was peripheral blood, taken on day 0 of AZD1222 vaccination. The origin of this receptor is an adult in good health. Here the CDR3 DNA reads TGCAGTGCTGGACTCCGGGCCGGGACCACCTTC. It codes for CSAGLRAGTTF.